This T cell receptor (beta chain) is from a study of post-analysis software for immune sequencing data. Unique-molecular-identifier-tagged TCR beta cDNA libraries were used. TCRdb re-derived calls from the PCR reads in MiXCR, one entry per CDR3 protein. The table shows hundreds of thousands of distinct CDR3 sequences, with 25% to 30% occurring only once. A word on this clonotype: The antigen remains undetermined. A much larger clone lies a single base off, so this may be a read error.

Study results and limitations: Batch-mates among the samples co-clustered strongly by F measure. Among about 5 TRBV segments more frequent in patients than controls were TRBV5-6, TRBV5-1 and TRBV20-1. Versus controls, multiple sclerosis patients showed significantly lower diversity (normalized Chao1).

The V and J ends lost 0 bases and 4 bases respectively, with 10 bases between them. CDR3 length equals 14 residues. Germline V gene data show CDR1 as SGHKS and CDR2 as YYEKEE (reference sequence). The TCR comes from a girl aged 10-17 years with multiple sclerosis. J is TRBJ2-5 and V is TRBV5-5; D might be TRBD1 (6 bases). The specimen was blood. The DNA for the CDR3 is TGTGCCAGCAGCTTGGAGGGGGAGCGAGAGACCCAGTACTTC. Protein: CASSLEGERETQYF.